This T cell receptor beta chain came from a study of beta chain features in type 1 diabetes. V was clipped by 5 bases and J by 3 bases, with 17 bases between them. This CDR3 contains 15 residues. CDR1 is SEHNR, CDR2 FQNEAQ, per germline (reference sequence). Study outcomes and limitations: Moderately but significantly shorter TCRB CDR3s were found in Type 1 diabetes patients in all four CD4+ subsets.

A remark on this clone: Its specificity is not known.

The isolated RNA, all of it, was reverse transcribed, so expressed TCRB transcripts were what got sequenced. This table comes from immunoSEQ multiplex PCR, and its TCRdb copy is limited to in-frame clones, with some not included. The table has some 250,000 clones, roughly 11% seen once. This chain connects TRBV7-9 to TRBJ2-7; a possible D gene is TRBD1 (7 bases). The sequencing input was naive CD4+ T cells from blood. The clonotype originates from a man between 25 and 39 years old with type 1 diabetes. The CDR3 DNA sequence: TGTGCCAGCAGCCCAGGGGGGCAGGTAAACTACGAGCAGTACTTC. Protein product: CASSPGGQVNYEQYF.